The 25 T cell receptor beta chains below come from one sample, sequenced in a study of cytomegalovirus exposure and HLA in healthy donors. With 60 Vbeta and 13 Jbeta primers, the PCR was carried out. Produced via immunoSEQ multiplex PCR; TCRdb's table is partial and in-frame only. Here the sample spans over 120,000 clones, approximately 70% being singletons. Sequencing was done on a sample of PBMCs. These receptors all stem from a woman aged 55-69 years in good health and CMV-seropositive.

This clone was observed a few times. The chain uses TRBV7-2 and TRBJ1-2, with unresolved D. Germline V lookup: CDR1 SGHTA, CDR2 FQGNSA. This CDR3 is 15 amino acids long. Between the trimmed V and J ends, which lost 5 bases and 4 bases, there was a span of 17 bases. DNA of the CDR3: TGTGCCAGCAGCACCCGAGGGTCGAAAAGCTATGGCTACACCTTC. It specifies CASSTRGSKSYGYTF.

The rearrangement links TRBV6-5 to TRBJ2-1; 11 bases match TRBD2. The CDR3 loop spans 16 amino acids. Germline CDR1 and CDR2: MNHEY and SVGAGI. J gave up 6 bases and V 4 bases, and 8 bases lay outside the gene matches. The CDR3 region is CASSWGRLAGPNEQFF. CDR3 sequence (DNA): TGTGCCAGCAGTTGGGGTAGACTAGCGGGACCCAATGAGCAGTTCTTC.

The CDR3 protein is CASSPDPTGRGGGELFF. DNA for the CDR3: TGCGCCAGCAGCCCGGACCCCACAGGGAGGGGTGGCGGGGAGCTGTTTTTT. The chain employs TRBV5-1 and TRBJ2-2; D might be TRBD2 (7 bases). CDR3 size: 17 residues. V lost 4 bases and J 7 bases, leaving 23 bases between the germline ends. Germline V gives CDR1 SGHRS, CDR2 YFSETQ.

This chain uses TRBV5-1 with TRBJ2-6; 8 positions match TRBD1. In germline, CDR1 is SGHRS, CDR2 YFSETQ. CDR3 length: 16 residues. Trimming at V came to 6 bases and at J to 2 bases, leaving 7 bases not matched to a gene. In DNA form, the CDR3 reads TGCGCCAGCACTCAGACAGGGGCGGCTGGGGCCAACGTCCTGACTTTC. This gives the protein CASTQTGAAGANVLTF.

Turning to this clone: Relative to the germline gene, one junction end is altered; a read error may explain this. The J gene is TRBJ2-1, the V gene TRBV7-7, with D possibly TRBD2 on 6 matching bases. Germline CDR1 SSHAT, CDR2 FNYEAQ (reference sequence). The CDR3 totals 13 residues. The CDR3 coding sequence is TGTGCTAGCAGCTTAGCGCTGGGAGGTGAGCAGTTCTTC. Encoded protein: CASSLALGGEQFF.

The CDR3: CASTLNTEAFF. CDR3 nucleotide sequence: TGTGCCAGCACATTGAACACTGAAGCTTTCTTT. This sequence joins TRBV2 and TRBJ1-1; D is ambiguous. The CDR3 totals 11 residues. From germline, CDR1 is SNHLY and CDR2 FYNNEI. Trimming shortened V by 7 bases and J by 0 bases, and 3 bases separated the two germline ends.

The chain has TRBV27 and TRBJ1-1; D not certain. Trimming left V 3 bases short and J 1 base short, with 12 bases between. Germline CDR1 MNHEY, CDR2 SMNVEV (reference sequence). The CDR3 runs to 15 residues. CDR3 DNA sequence: TGTGCCAGCAGTTTGGAGAACCGGCCGAACACTGAAGCTTTCTTT. As protein: CASSLENRPNTEAFF.

This clone was counted only a few times. V is TRBV5-1 and J is TRBJ1-1; 7 nucleotides line up with TRBD1. CDR3 size: 13 residues. The trim removed 4 bases at V and 4 bases at J, leaving 4 bases unmatched. From germline, CDR1 is SGHRS and CDR2 YFSETQ. The CDR3 bases are TGCGCCAGCAGCCTGGGGACAGCCACTGAAGCTTTCTTT. It yields the protein CASSLGTATEAFF.

This clone has only a few counts. V gene TRBV6-1 combines with J gene TRBJ1-1; D not certain. Germline loops: CDR1 MNHNS, CDR2 SASEGT. CDR3 length: 13 residues. V was cut by 11 bases and J by 0 bases, with 13 bases left in between. The CDR3 reads CASWRNLNTEAFF. In DNA form, the CDR3 reads TGTGCCTCCTGGCGGAATTTGAACACTGAAGCTTTCTTT.

This clone was seen a single time. This chain links TRBV4-1 with TRBJ1-5; D possibly corresponds to TRBD1 (6 bases). Trimming left V 0 bases short and J 7 bases short, with 16 bases between. The CDR3 spans 16 residues. Germline-derived CDR1 and CDR2 are MGHRA and YSYEKL. CDR3 coding DNA: TGCGCCAGCAGCCAAGAGGAGAACAGGGTAACACAGCCCCAGCATTTT. Its protein is CASSQEENRVTQPQHF.

The chain links TRBV20-1 to TRBJ1-1; no definite D call. The V gene lost 6 bases and the J gene lost 0 bases, with 5 bases spanning the gap. The CDR3 consists of 11 residues. The V gene's germline CDR1 is DFQATT and CDR2 SNEGSKA (reference sequence). CDR3 loop: CSARVNTEAFF. CDR3 sequence (DNA): TGCAGTGCGAGGGTGAACACTGAAGCTTTCTTT.

The chain has TRBV6-5 and TRBJ2-5; D is perhaps TRBD1 (5 bases). Between the trimmed V and J ends, which lost 7 bases and 5 bases, there was a span of 11 bases. CDR1 and CDR2 (germline): MNHEY, SVGAGI. CDR3 length: 12 amino acids. The CDR3 spells CASMGPGETQYF. The CDR3 region has the DNA TGTGCCAGCATGGGGCCCGGGGAGACCCAGTACTTC.

This clone was recorded only once. The chain has TRBV7-8 and TRBJ2-3; 9 nucleotides align to TRBD1. Trimming at V came to 0 bases and at J to 3 bases, leaving 7 bases not matched to a gene. This CDR3 comprises 17 residues. Germline-derived CDR1 and CDR2 are SGHVS and FQNEAQ. The CDR3 sequence: CASSLATGGGKTDTQYF. In nucleotides, the CDR3 is TGTGCCAGCAGCTTAGCAACAGGGGGCGGGAAGACAGATACGCAGTATTTT.

The genes are TRBV28 and TRBJ2-7, with 7 bases fitting TRBD1. CDR1 and CDR2 from the germline V gene are MDHEN and SYDVKM. Trimming took 6 bases from V and 5 from J; bases not matched to a gene: 7. The CDR3 is 13 amino acids. CDR3: CASSVTGTDEQYF. In DNA, the CDR3 is TGTGCCAGCAGCGTCACCGGGACAGACGAGCAGTACTTC.

V and J are TRBV10-3 and TRBJ1-5; 8 positions match TRBD1. Germline CDR1 is ENHRY and CDR2 is SYGVKD. The trim removed 5 bases at V and 5 bases at J, leaving 5 bases unmatched. CDR3 length equals 14 residues. CDR3 residues: CAISLDREDQPQHF. The CDR3 coding sequence is TGTGCCATCAGTCTGGACAGGGAGGATCAGCCCCAGCATTTT.

This chain links TRBV7-2 with TRBJ2-7, with D possibly being TRBD2 (5 bases). Germline lookup yields CDR1 SGHTA and CDR2 FQGNSA. The CDR3 length is 12 residues. The V and J ends lost 1 base and 8 bases respectively, with 9 bases between them. The chain's CDR3 is CASSLGGVKQYF. The CDR3 DNA reads TGTGCCAGCAGCTTAGGGGGAGTTAAGCAGTACTTC.

This clone occurred a few times. The V and J genes are TRBV11-1 and TRBJ2-7; a possible D gene is TRBD1 (6 bases). Germline V CDR1 and CDR2: SGHAT, FQDESV (reference sequence). V was trimmed by 1 base and J by 2 bases, leaving 18 bases between them. The CDR3 totals 17 residues. The CDR3 is CASSLGQGYQITYEQYF. The CDR3 region has the DNA TGTGCCAGCAGCTTAGGCCAGGGGTACCAGATTACCTACGAGCAGTACTTC.

This clone turned up a few times. The V gene is TRBV29-1, the J gene TRBJ2-3; no reliable D call. Germline CDR1 is SQVTM and CDR2 is ANQGSEA. The CDR3 totals 12 residues. Deletions cut 7 bases from V and 2 bases from J, with 10 bases between. Here the CDR3 DNA reads TGCAGCGCCGTAGTCTACACAGATACGCAGTATTTT. It translates to CSAVVYTDTQYF.

This clone appeared a few times. This chain connects TRBV5-1 to TRBJ2-5; 8 nucleotides line up with TRBD2. Germline CDR1 and CDR2: SGHRS and YFSETQ. The CDR3 loop spans 16 amino acids. V trimming: 0 bases; J trimming: 2 bases; junction bases outside the gene matches: 6. The CDR3 region has the DNA TGCGCCAGCAGCTTGGGGGCGCGGGAGGTTCAAGAGACCCAGTACTTC. Its translation: CASSLGAREVQETQYF.

The rearrangement links TRBV5-5 to TRBJ2-2; perhaps TRBD2 as D (7 bases). This CDR3 spans 15 amino acids. The germline V and J ends were trimmed by 4 bases and 7 bases, with 17 bases remaining between them. The germline CDR1 and CDR2 sequences are SGHKS and YYEKEE (reference sequence). The CDR3 reads CASSRRGADGGELFF. CDR3 in DNA: TGTGCCAGCAGCCGACGGGGGGCAGATGGCGGGGAGCTGTTTTTT.

In DNA form, the CDR3 reads TGTGCCAGCAGCATCTCGGGACTCTCTTACAATGAGCAGTTCTTC. It codes for CASSISGLSYNEQFF. The chain couples TRBV27 to TRBJ2-1; the D gene is possibly TRBD2 (6 bases). V was clipped by 6 bases and J by 4 bases, with 16 bases between them. The CDR3 is 15 amino acids. Germline lookup yields CDR1 MNHEY and CDR2 SMNVEV (reference sequence).

The rearrangement uses TRBV19 and TRBJ1-1, with 7 nucleotides matching TRBD1. This CDR3 spans 13 amino acids. The trim removed 5 bases at V and 7 bases at J, leaving 7 bases unmatched. Germline loops: CDR1 LNHDA, CDR2 SQIVND (reference sequence). CDR3 DNA: TGTGCCAGTAGTCCCAACAGGGGCTTTGAAGCTTTCTTT. Translated, it gives CASSPNRGFEAFF.

V and J are TRBV7-9 and TRBJ2-1; a weak D match, TRBD1 (5 bases). Germline assignment: CDR1 SEHNR and CDR2 FQNEAQ (reference sequence). Trimming left V 1 base short and J 10 bases short, with 14 bases between. The CDR3 covers 14 residues. In nucleotides, the CDR3 is TGTGCCAGCAGCTTAGTTAGCAGGGCAAAAGAGCAGTTCTTC. It translates to CASSLVSRAKEQFF.

The J gene is TRBJ2-7, the V gene TRBV6-1; 9 bases agree with TRBD1. There are 13 residues in the CDR3. Germline V lookup: CDR1 MNHNS, CDR2 SASEGT. Losses at the gene ends were 3 bases for V and 7 bases for J; bases not matched to a gene: 4. The CDR3 bases are TGTGCCAGCAGTGAGGACAGGGGTGGAGAGCAGTACTTC. Its translation is CASSEDRGGEQYF.

The chain is built from TRBV19 and TRBJ2-5; 8 nucleotides align to TRBD2. J was trimmed by 6 bases and V by 3 bases; bases with no gene match: 6. Germline CDR1 LNHDA, CDR2 SQIVND (reference sequence). This CDR3 is built from 14 residues. The DNA for the CDR3 is TGTGCCAGTAGTATGGGCGGGAGGTTACAGACCCAGTACTTC. It yields the protein CASSMGGRLQTQYF.